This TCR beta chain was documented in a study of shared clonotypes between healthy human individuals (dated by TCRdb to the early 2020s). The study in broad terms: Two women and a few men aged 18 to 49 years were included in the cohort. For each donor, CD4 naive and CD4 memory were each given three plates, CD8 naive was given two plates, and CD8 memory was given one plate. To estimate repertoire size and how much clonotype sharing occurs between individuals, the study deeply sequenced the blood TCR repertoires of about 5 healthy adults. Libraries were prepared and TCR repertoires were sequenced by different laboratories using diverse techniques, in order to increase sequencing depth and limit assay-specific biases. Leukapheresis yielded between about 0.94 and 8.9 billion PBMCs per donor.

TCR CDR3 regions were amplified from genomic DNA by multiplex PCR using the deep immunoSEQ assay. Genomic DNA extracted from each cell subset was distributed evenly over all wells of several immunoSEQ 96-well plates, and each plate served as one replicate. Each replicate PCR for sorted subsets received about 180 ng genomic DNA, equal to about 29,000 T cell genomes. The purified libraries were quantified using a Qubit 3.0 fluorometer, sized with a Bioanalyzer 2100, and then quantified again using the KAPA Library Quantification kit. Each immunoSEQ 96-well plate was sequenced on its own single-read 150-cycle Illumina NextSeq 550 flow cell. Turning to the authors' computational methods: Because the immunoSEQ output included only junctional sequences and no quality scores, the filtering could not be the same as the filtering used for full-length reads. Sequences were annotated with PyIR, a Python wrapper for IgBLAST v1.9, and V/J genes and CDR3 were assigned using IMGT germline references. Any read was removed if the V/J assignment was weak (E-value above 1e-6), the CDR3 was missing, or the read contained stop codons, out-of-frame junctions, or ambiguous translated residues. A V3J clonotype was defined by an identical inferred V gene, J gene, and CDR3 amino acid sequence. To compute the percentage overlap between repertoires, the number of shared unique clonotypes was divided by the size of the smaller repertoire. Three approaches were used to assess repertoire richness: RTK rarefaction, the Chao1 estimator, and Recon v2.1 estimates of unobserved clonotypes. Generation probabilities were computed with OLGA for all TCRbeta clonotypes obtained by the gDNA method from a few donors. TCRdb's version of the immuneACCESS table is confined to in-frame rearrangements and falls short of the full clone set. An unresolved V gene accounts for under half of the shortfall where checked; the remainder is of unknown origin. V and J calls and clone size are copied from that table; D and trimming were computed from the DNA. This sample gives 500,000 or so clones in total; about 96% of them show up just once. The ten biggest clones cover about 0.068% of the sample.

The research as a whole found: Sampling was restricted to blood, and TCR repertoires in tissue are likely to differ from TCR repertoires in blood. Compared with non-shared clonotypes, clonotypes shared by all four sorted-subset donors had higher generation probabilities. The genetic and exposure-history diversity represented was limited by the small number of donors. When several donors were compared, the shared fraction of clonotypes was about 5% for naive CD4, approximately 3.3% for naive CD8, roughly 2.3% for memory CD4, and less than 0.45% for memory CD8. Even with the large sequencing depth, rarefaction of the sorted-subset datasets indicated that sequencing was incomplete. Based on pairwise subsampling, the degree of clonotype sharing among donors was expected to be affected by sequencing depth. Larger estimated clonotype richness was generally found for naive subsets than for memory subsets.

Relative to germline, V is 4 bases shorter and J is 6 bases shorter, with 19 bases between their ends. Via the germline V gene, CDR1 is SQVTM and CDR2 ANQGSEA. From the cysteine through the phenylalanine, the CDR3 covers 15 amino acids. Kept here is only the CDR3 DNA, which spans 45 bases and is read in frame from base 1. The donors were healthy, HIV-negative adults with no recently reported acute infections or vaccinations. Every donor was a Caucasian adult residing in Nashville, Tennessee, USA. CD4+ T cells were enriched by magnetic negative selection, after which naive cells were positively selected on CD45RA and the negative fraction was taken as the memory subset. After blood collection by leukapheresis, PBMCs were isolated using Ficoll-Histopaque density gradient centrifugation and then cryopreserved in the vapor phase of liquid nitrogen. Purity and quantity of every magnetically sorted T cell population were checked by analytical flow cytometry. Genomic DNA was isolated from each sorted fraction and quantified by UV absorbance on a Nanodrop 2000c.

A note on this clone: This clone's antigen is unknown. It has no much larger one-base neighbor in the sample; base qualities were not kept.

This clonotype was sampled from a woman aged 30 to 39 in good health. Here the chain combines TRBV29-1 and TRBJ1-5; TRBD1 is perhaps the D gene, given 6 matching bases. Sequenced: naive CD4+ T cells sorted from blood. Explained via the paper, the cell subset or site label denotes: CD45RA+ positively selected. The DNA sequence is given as TGCAGCGTTGGGGCAGGGGCACCCCGCCCTCAGCCCCAGCATTTT. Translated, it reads CSVGAGAPRPQPQHF.